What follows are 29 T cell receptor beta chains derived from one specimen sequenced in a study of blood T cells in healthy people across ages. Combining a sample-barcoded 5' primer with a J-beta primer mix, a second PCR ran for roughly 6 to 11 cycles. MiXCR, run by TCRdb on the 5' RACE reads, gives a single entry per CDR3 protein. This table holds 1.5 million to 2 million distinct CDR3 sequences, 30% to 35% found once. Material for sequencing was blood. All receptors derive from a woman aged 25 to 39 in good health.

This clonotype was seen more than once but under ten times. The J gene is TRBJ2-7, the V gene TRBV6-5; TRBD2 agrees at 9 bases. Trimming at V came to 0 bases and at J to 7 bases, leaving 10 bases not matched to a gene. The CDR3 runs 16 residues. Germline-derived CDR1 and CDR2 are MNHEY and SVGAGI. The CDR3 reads CASSYSKAGGPGEQYF. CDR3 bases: TGTGCCAGCAGTTACTCAAAAGCGGGGGGACCGGGGGAGCAGTACTTC.

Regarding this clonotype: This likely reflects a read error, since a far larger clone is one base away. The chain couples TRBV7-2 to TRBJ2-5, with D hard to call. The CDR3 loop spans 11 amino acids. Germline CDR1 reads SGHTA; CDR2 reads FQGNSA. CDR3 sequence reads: CASGLVETQYF. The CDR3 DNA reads TGTGCCAGCGGCTTAGTAGAGACCCAGTACTTC.

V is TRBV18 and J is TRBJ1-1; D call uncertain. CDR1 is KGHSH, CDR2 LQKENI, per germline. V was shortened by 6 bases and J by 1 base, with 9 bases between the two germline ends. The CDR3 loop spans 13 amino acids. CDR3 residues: CASSDQKNTEAFF. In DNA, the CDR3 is TGTGCCAGCTCGGACCAGAAGAACACTGAAGCTTTCTTT. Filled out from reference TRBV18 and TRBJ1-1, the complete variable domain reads NAGVMQNPRHLVRRRGQEARLRCSPMKGHSHVYWYRQLPEEGLKFMVYLQKENIIDESGMPKERFSAEFPKEGPSILRIQQVVRGDSAAYFCASSDQKNTEAFFGQGTRLTVV.

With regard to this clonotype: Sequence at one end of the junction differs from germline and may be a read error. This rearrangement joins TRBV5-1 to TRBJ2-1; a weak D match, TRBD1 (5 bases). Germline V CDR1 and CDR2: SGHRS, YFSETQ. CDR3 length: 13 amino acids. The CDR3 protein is CASSLTGYSEQFF. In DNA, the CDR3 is TGCGCCAGCAGCTTGACAGGCTACAGTGAGCAGTTCTTC.

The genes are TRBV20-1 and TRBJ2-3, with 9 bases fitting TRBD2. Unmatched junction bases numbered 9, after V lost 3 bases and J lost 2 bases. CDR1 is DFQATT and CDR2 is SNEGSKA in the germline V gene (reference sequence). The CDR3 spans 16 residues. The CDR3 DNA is TGCAGTGCTAGGGGGATAGCGGGAGTTGACACAGATACGCAGTATTTT. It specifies CSARGIAGVDTDTQYF.

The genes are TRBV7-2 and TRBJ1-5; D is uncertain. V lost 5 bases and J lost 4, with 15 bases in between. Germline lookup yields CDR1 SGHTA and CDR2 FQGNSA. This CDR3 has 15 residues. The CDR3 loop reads CASSPGDLGNQPQHF. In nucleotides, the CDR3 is TGTGCCAGCAGCCCTGGGGATTTAGGTAATCAGCCCCAGCATTTT.

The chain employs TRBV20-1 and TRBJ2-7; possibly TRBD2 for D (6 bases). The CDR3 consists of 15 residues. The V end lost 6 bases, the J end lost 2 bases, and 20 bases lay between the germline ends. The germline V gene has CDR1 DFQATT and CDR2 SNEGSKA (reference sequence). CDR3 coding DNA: TGCAGTGCCGCTGCCGATGAGCGGGCAACCTACGAGCAGTACTTC. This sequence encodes CSAAADERATYEQYF.

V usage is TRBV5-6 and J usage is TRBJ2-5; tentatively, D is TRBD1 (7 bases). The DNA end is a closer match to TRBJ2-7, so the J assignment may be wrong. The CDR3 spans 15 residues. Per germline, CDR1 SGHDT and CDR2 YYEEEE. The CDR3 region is CASSPGGSPYYEQYF. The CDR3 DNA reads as TGTGCCAGCAGCCCAGGGGGGAGTCCCTACTACGAGCAGTACTTC.

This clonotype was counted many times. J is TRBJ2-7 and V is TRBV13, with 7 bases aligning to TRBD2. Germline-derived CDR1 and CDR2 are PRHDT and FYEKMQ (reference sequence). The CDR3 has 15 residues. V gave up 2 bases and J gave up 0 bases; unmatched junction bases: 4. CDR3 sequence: CASSLTGTTSYEQYF. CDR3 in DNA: TGTGCCAGCAGCTTAACTGGGACTACCTCCTACGAGCAGTACTTC.

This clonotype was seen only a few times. This CDR3 is CASSFAPNTEAFF. The CDR3 DNA reads as TGCGCCAGCAGCTTTGCCCCGAACACTGAAGCTTTCTTT. The chain joins TRBV5-1 to TRBJ1-1; unclear D gene. CDR3 length: 13 residues. V dropped 2 bases and J dropped 1 base, with 6 bases sitting between them. Germline V gives CDR1 SGHRS, CDR2 YFSETQ.

The CDR3 sequence: CASSQEGAGPTNTEAFF. CDR3 DNA sequence: TGTGCCAGCAGCCAAGAGGGAGCGGGACCCACCAACACTGAAGCTTTCTTT. This chain joins TRBV3-1 and TRBJ1-1; a possible D gene is TRBD1 (5 bases). Trimming removed 0 bases from V and 2 bases from J, with 16 bases in between. The CDR3 runs 17 residues. Germline V lookup: CDR1 LGHDT, CDR2 YNNKEL (reference sequence).

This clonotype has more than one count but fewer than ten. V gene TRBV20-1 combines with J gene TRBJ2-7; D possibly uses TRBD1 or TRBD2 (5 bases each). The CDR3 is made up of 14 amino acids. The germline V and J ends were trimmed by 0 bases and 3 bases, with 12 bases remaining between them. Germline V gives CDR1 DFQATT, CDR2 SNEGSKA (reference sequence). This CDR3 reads CSARDLGTHYEQYF. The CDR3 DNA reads TGCAGTGCTAGAGATTTGGGGACGCACTACGAGCAGTACTTC.

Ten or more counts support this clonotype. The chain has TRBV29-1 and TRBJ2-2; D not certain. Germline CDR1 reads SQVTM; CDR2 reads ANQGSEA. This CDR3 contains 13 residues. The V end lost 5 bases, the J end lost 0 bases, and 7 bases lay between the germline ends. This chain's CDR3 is CSVLESNTGELFF. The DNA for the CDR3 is TGCAGCGTTCTTGAGTCGAACACCGGGGAGCTGTTTTTT.

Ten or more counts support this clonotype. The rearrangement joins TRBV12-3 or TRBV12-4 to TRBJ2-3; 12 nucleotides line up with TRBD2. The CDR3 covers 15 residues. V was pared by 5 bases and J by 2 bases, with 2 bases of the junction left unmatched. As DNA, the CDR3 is TGTGCCAGCAGTCGACTAGCGGGGGACACAGATACGCAGTATTTT. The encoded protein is CASSRLAGDTDTQYF.

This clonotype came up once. This chain's CDR3 is CASSHATGLNEKLFF. The CDR3 DNA sequence: TGCGCCAGCAGCCATGCCACGGGCCTTAATGAAAAACTGTTTTTT. The chain recombines TRBV4-1 with TRBJ1-4; D uncertain. Looked up from germline, CDR1 is MGHRA and CDR2 is YSYEKL. The ends were cut back, 3 bases at V and 4 bases at J, with 12 bases in the middle. This CDR3 contains 15 residues.

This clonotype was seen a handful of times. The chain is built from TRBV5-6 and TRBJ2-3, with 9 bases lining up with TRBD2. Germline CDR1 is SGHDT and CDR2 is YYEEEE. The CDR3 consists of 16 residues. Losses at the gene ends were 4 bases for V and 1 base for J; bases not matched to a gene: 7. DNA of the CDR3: TGTGCCAGCAGCATGAGGGTAGCGGGGGGCACAGATACGCAGTATTTT. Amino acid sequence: CASSMRVAGGTDTQYF.

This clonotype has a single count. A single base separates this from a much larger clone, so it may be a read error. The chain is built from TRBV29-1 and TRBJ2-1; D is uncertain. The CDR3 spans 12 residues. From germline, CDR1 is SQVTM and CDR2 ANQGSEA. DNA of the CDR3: TGCAGCGGAGGTTTCTCCTACAATGGGCAGTTCTTC. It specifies CSGGFSYNGQFF.

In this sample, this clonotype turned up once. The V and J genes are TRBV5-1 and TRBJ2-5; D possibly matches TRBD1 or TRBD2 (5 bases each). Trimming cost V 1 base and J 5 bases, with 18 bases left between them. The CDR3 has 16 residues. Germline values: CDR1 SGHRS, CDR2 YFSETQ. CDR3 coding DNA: TGCGCCAGCAGCTTGAAGGGGACCGCAAAGGGTGAGACCCAGTACTTC. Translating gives CASSLKGTAKGETQYF.

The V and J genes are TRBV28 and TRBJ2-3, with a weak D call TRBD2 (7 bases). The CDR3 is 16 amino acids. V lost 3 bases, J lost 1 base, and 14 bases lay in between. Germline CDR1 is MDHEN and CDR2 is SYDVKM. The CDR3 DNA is TGTGCCAGCAGTTTCCTGGGGGGGCGTCGCACAGATACGCAGTATTTT. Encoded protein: CASSFLGGRRTDTQYF.

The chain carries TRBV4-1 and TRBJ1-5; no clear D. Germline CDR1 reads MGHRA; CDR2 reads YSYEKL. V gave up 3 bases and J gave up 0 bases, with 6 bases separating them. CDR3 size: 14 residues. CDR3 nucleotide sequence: TGCGCCAGCAGCCAGGCTAGTAGCAATCAGCCCCAGCATTTT. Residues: CASSQASSNQPQHF.

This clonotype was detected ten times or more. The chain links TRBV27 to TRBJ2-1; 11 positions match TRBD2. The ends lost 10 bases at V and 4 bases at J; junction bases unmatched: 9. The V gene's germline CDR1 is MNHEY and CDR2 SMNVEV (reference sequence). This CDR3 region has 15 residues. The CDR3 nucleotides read TGTGCCACCACGTTGACTAGCGGGGCTTACAATGAGCAGTTCTTC. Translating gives CATTLTSGAYNEQFF.

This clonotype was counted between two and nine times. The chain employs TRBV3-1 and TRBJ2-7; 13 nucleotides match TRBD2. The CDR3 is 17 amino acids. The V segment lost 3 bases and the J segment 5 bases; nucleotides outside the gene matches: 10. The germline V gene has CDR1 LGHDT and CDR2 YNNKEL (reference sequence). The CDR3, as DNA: TGTGCCAGCAGCCAGCAGGGACTAGCGGGATTCGGAAACGAGCAGTACTTC. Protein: CASSQQGLAGFGNEQYF.

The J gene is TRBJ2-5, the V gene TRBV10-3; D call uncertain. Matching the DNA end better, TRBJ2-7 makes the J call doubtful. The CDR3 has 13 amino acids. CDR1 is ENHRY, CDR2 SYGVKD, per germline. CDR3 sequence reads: CAISGRPSYEQYF. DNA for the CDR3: TGTGCCATCAGTGGGCGGCCCTCCTACGAGCAGTACTTC.

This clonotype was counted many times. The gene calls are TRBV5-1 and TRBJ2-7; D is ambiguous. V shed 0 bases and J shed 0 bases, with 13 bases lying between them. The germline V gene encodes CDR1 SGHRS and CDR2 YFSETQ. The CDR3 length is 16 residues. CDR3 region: CASSLGASTGSYEQYF. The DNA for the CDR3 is TGCGCCAGCAGCTTGGGAGCCTCCACCGGCTCCTACGAGCAGTACTTC.

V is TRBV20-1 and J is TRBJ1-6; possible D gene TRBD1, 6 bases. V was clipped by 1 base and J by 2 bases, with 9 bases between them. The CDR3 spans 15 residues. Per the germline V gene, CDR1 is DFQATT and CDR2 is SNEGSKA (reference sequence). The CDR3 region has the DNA TGCAGTGCTAGAGTGAGGGACACCTATAATTCACCCCTCCACTTT. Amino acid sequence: CSARVRDTYNSPLHF.

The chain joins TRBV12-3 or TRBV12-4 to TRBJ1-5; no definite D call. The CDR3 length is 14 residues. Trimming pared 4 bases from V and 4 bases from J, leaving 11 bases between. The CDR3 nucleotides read TGTGCCAGCAGTTCCAGGACCGAGAATCAGCCCCAGCATTTT. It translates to CASSSRTENQPQHF.

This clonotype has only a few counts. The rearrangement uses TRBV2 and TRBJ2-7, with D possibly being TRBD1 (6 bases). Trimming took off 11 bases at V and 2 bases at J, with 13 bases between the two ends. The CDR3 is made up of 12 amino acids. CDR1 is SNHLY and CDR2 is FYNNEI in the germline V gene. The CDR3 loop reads CAQGRFPYEQYF. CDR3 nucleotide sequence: TGTGCCCAGGGGCGGTTCCCCTACGAGCAGTACTTC.

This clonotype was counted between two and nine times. In nucleotides, the CDR3 is TGCAGTGTCAGCCCGGGACAGGGTGAACACGAGCAGTACTTC. Its translation: CSVSPGQGEHEQYF. The V gene is TRBV20-1, the J gene TRBJ2-7; TRBD1 agrees at 9 bases. Germline CDR1 reads DFQATT; CDR2 reads SNEGSKA (reference sequence). The CDR3 is made up of 14 amino acids. After removal of 7 bases from V and 5 bases from J, the junction contained 12 bases not matched to a gene.

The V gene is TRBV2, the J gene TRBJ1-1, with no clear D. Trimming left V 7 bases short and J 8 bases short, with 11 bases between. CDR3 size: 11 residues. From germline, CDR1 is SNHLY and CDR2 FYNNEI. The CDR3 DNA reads TGTGCCAGCAAAGGAGGACTGGAAGCTTTCTTT. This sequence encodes CASKGGLEAFF. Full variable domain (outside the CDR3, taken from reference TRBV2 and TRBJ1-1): EPEVTQTPSHQVTQMGQEVILRCVPISNHLYFYWYRQILGQKVEFLVSFYNNEISEKSEIFDDQFSVERPDGSNFTLKIRSTKLEDSAMYFCASKGGLEAFFGQGTRLTVV.